The sequence of this T cell receptor (beta chain) was determined in a study of T cell changes during pregnancy in multiple sclerosis. Looked up from germline, CDR1 is SGHRS and CDR2 is YFSETQ. This CDR3 spans 15 amino acids. The V end was cut by 0 bases, the J end by 7 bases, with 11 bases between. The assay was immunoSEQ multiplex PCR, and TCRdb's table has in-frame clones only and misses some. This table holds about 54,000 clones, more than 90% found once. This chain uses TRBV5-1 with TRBJ1-6; possibly TRBD1 for D (5 bases). Sequences were derived from peripheral blood, sampled after pregnancy. This clonotype was sampled from a female donor in good health, enrolled as a control in a pregnancy study. The CDR3 region has the DNA TGCGCCAGCAGCTTGGCCGGCGGGGGGAATTCACCCCTCCACTTT. Encoded protein: CASSLAGGGNSPLHF.